The rows below give T cell receptor beta chains drawn from one sample of a study of molecular identifiers for immune sequencing clone quantification. TCRdb ran MiXCR on the PCR reads and lists one entry per CDR3 protein. Of 8,800 or so distinct CDR3 sequences listed, just under 20% are singletons. Sequencing was carried out using naive CD8+ T cells from blood, with Jurkat cell RNA spiked in. Source of these receptors: a human donor in good health. Some libraries in this study had Jurkat cell RNA spiked in. Both conserved end residues are part of each CDR3. The D gene is left open where the match is weak. Clone size is given for some rows only: seen once, a few or many times, or a class if the clone is expanded.

DNA: TGTGCCAGCAGTTACACCGGCCAGCAAGAGACCCAGTACTTC; CDR3: CASSYTGQQETQYF; D: NA; J: TRBJ2-5; size: many; V: TRBV6-2/TRBV6-3
DNA: TGTGCCAGCAGCTTGCGAAGGGCTAGCGACACAGATACGCAGTATTTT; CDR3: CASSLRRASDTDTQYF; D: NA; J: TRBJ2-3; size: medium-sized; V: TRBV7-9
DNA: TGTGCTAGTGGTTTGGTAGTGAAGGAGGTAAGCGAGCAGTACTTC; CDR3: CASGLVVKEVSEQYF; D: NA; J: TRBJ2-7; size: many; V: TRBV12-5
DNA: TGTGCCAGCAGCCCCCTAGGCGGTGATGGGGATACGCAGTATTTT; CDR3: CASSPLGGDGDTQYF; D: NA; J: TRBJ2-3; size: medium-sized; V: TRBV7-9
DNA: TGTGCCAGCAGTTATCGTGGGGGCGCGGGTAGCTCCTACGAGCAGTACTTC; CDR3: CASSYRGGAGSSYEQYF; D: NA; J: TRBJ2-7; size: many; V: TRBV6-5
DNA: TGTGCCAGCAGCTTAGAGGCGACAGGAGACGAGCAGTACTTC; CDR3: CASSLEATGDEQYF; D: NA; J: TRBJ2-7; size: medium-sized; V: TRBV7-9
DNA: TGTGCCAGCAGGTACGACTACAGGGGGTCCAATCAGCCCCAGCATTTT; CDR3: CASRYDYRGSNQPQHF; D: TRBD1; J: TRBJ1-5; size: medium-sized; V: TRBV28
DNA: TGCAGTGCTAGAGAAGGTAGCGGAAGCTCCTACAATGAGCAGTTCTTC; CDR3: CSAREGSGSSYNEQFF; D: NA; J: TRBJ2-1; size: medium-sized; V: TRBV20-1
DNA: TGTGCCAGCAGTACCGGGACAGGCAGCAATCAGCCCCAGCATTTT; CDR3: CASSTGTGSNQPQHF; D: TRBD1; J: TRBJ1-5; size: many; V: TRBV5-6
DNA: TGTGCCAGCAGCTTGGATCTACAGGGTTACACAGATACGCAGTATTTT; CDR3: CASSLDLQGYTDTQYF; D: NA; J: TRBJ2-3; size: medium-sized; V: TRBV5-6
DNA: TGTGCCAGCAGCCTGACAGAGAACACTGAAGCTTTCTTT; CDR3: CASSLTENTEAFF; D: NA; J: TRBJ1-1; size: medium-sized; V: TRBV28
DNA: TGTGCCTGGAGCCCCAGGGAGAACTATAATTCACCCCTCCACTTT; CDR3: CAWSPRENYNSPLHF; D: NA; J: TRBJ1-6; size: NA; V: TRBV30
DNA: TGTGCCAGCTCCCAATGGACTAGCGGAATCGCAAATATTAGACAAGAGACCCAGTACTTC; CDR3: CASSQWTSGIANIRQETQYF; D: TRBD2; J: TRBJ2-5; size: many; V: TRBV18
DNA: TGTGCCAGCAGCTTAGCTTGGGGTGGCGACACTGAAGCTTTCTTT; CDR3: CASSLAWGGDTEAFF; D: NA; J: TRBJ1-1; size: medium-sized; V: TRBV7-9
DNA: TGTGCCAGCAGCCCCGGGACAGACACTGAAGCTTTCTTT; CDR3: CASSPGTDTEAFF; D: TRBD1; J: TRBJ1-1; size: many; V: TRBV11-2
DNA: TGTGCCAGCAGACGAGCGGGAGCGATTAATGAGCAGTTCTTC; CDR3: CASRRAGAINEQFF; D: TRBD2; J: TRBJ2-1; size: many; V: TRBV12-3/TRBV12-4
DNA: TGTGCCAGCAGTTCTACCTCTGGAACTGAAGCTTTCTTT; CDR3: CASSSTSGTEAFF; D: NA; J: TRBJ1-1; size: many; V: TRBV27
DNA: TGTGCCAGCAGCTTAGGGTCTTCGAGGACAGGTTTTGCTTCTGGGGCCAACGTCCTGACTTTC; CDR3: CASSLGSSRTGFASGANVLTF; D: TRBD1; J: TRBJ2-6; size: many; V: TRBV7-6
DNA: TGTGCCAGCAGCTTAGATAATCTAGCGGCGACGCAAGAGACCCAGTACTTC; CDR3: CASSLDNLAATQETQYF; D: TRBD2; J: TRBJ2-5; size: many; V: TRBV11-2
DNA: TGCGCCAGCAGCCAAGATAGCGGAACCACAGATACGCAGTATTTT; CDR3: CASSQDSGTTDTQYF; D: NA; J: TRBJ2-3; size: medium-sized; V: TRBV4-3
DNA: TGTGCCAGCAGCTTAGGGGGGCCGAACACTGAAGCTTTCTTT; CDR3: CASSLGGPNTEAFF; D: NA; J: TRBJ1-1; size: many; V: TRBV7-9
DNA: TGTGCCAGCAGCTTATTTGGCGGATCCTACAATGAGCAGTTCTTC; CDR3: CASSLFGGSYNEQFF; D: NA; J: TRBJ2-1; size: medium-sized; V: TRBV7-3
DNA: TGTGCCAGTAGACCTTGGACAGGGTCGGATACGCAGTATTTT; CDR3: CASRPWTGSDTQYF; D: TRBD1; J: TRBJ2-3; size: many; V: TRBV19
DNA: TGTGCCACCAGTCCCGGGACTAGTTTGGGTAACAATGAGCAGTTCTTC; CDR3: CATSPGTSLGNNEQFF; D: TRBD2; J: TRBJ2-1; size: medium-sized; V: TRBV24-1
DNA: TGTGCCAGCAGAGCCGGGACAGCGAGCACCGGGGAGCTGTTTTTT; CDR3: CASRAGTASTGELFF; D: TRBD1; J: TRBJ2-2; size: NA; V: TRBV27
DNA: TGTGCCACCAGCAGGCCGGGCTTTAGCAATCAGCCCCAGCATTTT; CDR3: CATSRPGFSNQPQHF; D: NA; J: TRBJ1-5; size: medium-sized; V: TRBV15